These T cell receptor beta chains were read from a single sample in a study of T-cell reconstitution after alpha-beta-depleted transplantation in children. TCRdb reanalysed the PCR reads using MiXCR and keeps one entry per CDR3 protein. The sample lists around 530,000 distinct CDR3 sequences; about 30% were seen once. Here the sequenced sample was PBMCs from the stem cell graft donor, taken from the stem cell graft. The receptors shown here come from a human donor who donated a stem cell graft to a child with aplastic anemia. The CDR3 runs from the conserved cysteine through the conserved F or W. D genes are given only for firm matches. Some rows have no size entry. The others give once, few or many, or a class for an expanded clone.

abundance: NA; j_gene: TRBJ2-5; len: 13; d_gene: NA; v_gene: TRBV18; CDR3aa: CASSPRERETQYF; CDR3nt: TGTGCCAGCTCACCACGGGAGAGGGAGACCCAGTACTTC
abundance: once; j_gene: TRBJ2-3; len: 18; d_gene: NA; v_gene: TRBV5-1; CDR3aa: CASSLRTGPTSRTDTQYF; CDR3nt: TGCGCCAGCAGCCTACGGACAGGTCCGACTAGCAGGACAGATACGCAGTATTTT
abundance: NA; j_gene: TRBJ1-1; len: 15; d_gene: NA; v_gene: TRBV9; CDR3aa: CASSVVQGMNTEAFF; CDR3nt: TGTGCCAGCAGCGTAGTGCAGGGGATGAACACTGAAGCTTTCTTT
abundance: NA; j_gene: TRBJ2-1; len: 17; d_gene: TRBD2; v_gene: TRBV4-1; CDR3aa: CASSQGPGVAGENEQFF; CDR3nt: TGCGCCAGCAGCCAAGGGCCCGGGGTAGCGGGTGAAAATGAGCAGTTCTTC
abundance: NA; j_gene: TRBJ1-5; len: 15; d_gene: NA; v_gene: TRBV6-5; CDR3aa: CASRLQADSNQPQHF; CDR3nt: TGTGCCAGCAGGTTACAGGCGGACAGCAATCAGCCCCAGCATTTT
abundance: many; j_gene: TRBJ1-2; len: 16; d_gene: NA; v_gene: TRBV18; CDR3aa: CASTPGYRVSNYGYTF; CDR3nt: TGTGCCAGCACTCCCGGATACAGGGTTTCGAACTATGGCTACACCTTC
abundance: few; j_gene: TRBJ1-5; len: 13; d_gene: NA; v_gene: TRBV4-3; CDR3aa: CASSQDFVGPQHF; CDR3nt: TGCGCCAGCAGCCAAGATTTTGTCGGGCCCCAGCATTTT
abundance: few; j_gene: TRBJ1-2; len: 12; d_gene: NA; v_gene: TRBV29-1; CDR3aa: CSVVRQPHGYTF; CDR3nt: TGCAGCGTTGTAAGGCAGCCCCATGGCTACACCTTC
abundance: NA; j_gene: TRBJ1-5; len: 15; d_gene: NA; v_gene: TRBV2; CDR3aa: CASSEDRRTNQPQHF; CDR3nt: TGTGCCAGCAGCGAGGACAGAAGGACAAATCAGCCCCAGCATTTT
abundance: NA; j_gene: TRBJ2-2; len: 14; d_gene: NA; v_gene: TRBV20-1; CDR3aa: CSAIGQMNTGELFF; CDR3nt: TGCAGTGCTATCGGACAGATGAACACCGGGGAGCTGTTTTTT
abundance: few; j_gene: TRBJ2-5; len: 13; d_gene: NA; v_gene: TRBV7-3; CDR3aa: CASSLGWEETQYF; CDR3nt: TGTGCCAGCAGCTTGGGGTGGGAAGAGACCCAGTACTTC
abundance: few; j_gene: TRBJ2-7; len: 16; d_gene: TRBD2; v_gene: TRBV6-1; CDR3aa: CASSVLGLAGGIEQYF; CDR3nt: TGTGCCAGCAGTGTTCTAGGACTAGCGGGAGGTATCGAGCAGTACTTC
abundance: NA; j_gene: TRBJ2-3; len: 15; d_gene: NA; v_gene: TRBV15; CDR3aa: CATSFVPLSGDTQYF; CDR3nt: TGTGCCACCAGCTTCGTCCCCCTCTCCGGAGATACGCAGTATTTT
abundance: few; j_gene: TRBJ2-3; len: 13; d_gene: NA; v_gene: TRBV20-1; CDR3aa: CSARWGGTDTQYF; CDR3nt: TGCAGTGCTAGATGGGGGGGCACAGATACGCAGTATTTT
abundance: few; j_gene: TRBJ1-1; len: 13; d_gene: NA; v_gene: TRBV6-2/TRBV6-3; CDR3aa: CASSTSMNTEAFF; CDR3nt: TGTGCCAGCAGTACTTCAATGAACACTGAAGCTTTCTTT
abundance: few; j_gene: TRBJ1-1; len: 14; d_gene: NA; v_gene: TRBV19; CDR3aa: CASSIKSGNTEAFF; CDR3nt: TGTGCCAGTAGTATAAAGTCGGGGAACACTGAAGCTTTCTTT
abundance: few; j_gene: TRBJ2-1; len: 16; d_gene: NA; v_gene: TRBV5-1; CDR3aa: CASSLKNSGGYNEQFF; CDR3nt: TGCGCCAGCAGCTTGAAGAATAGCGGAGGCTACAATGAGCAGTTCTTC
abundance: few; j_gene: TRBJ2-2; len: 14; d_gene: TRBD2; v_gene: TRBV29-1; CDR3aa: CSARRGVSTGELFF; CDR3nt: TGCAGCGCCCGTCGGGGGGTATCCACCGGGGAGCTGTTTTTT
abundance: NA; j_gene: TRBJ1-1; len: 15; d_gene: NA; v_gene: TRBV7-9; CDR3aa: CASSLVGGPSTEAFF; CDR3nt: TGTGCCAGCAGCTTAGTAGGGGGACCGAGCACTGAAGCTTTCTTT
abundance: NA; j_gene: TRBJ2-7; len: 13; d_gene: NA; v_gene: TRBV11-2; CDR3aa: CASSLDRHYEQYF; CDR3nt: TGTGCCAGCAGCTTAGATCGCCATTACGAGCAGTACTTC
abundance: NA; j_gene: TRBJ1-2; len: 14; d_gene: TRBD1; v_gene: TRBV18; CDR3aa: CASSPDRTNYGYTF; CDR3nt: TGTGCCAGCTCACCGGACAGGACTAACTATGGCTACACCTTC
abundance: NA; j_gene: TRBJ2-5; len: 15; d_gene: TRBD2; v_gene: TRBV5-1; CDR3aa: CASSLMPSGSETQYF; CDR3nt: TGCGCCAGCAGCTTGATGCCTAGCGGGAGCGAGACCCAGTACTTC
abundance: few; j_gene: TRBJ2-7; len: 16; d_gene: NA; v_gene: TRBV29-1; CDR3aa: CSVEGPFGGLPYEQYF; CDR3nt: TGCAGCGTTGAGGGGCCATTTGGGGGCCTACCCTACGAGCAGTACTTC
abundance: NA; j_gene: TRBJ2-1; len: 16; d_gene: TRBD1; v_gene: TRBV15; CDR3aa: CATSRDVAGGQNEQFF; CDR3nt: TGTGCCACCAGCAGAGACGTCGCAGGGGGCCAGAATGAGCAGTTCTTC
abundance: NA; j_gene: TRBJ1-1; len: 14; d_gene: TRBD1; v_gene: TRBV19; CDR3aa: CASSAGTARTEAFF; CDR3nt: TGTGCCAGTAGTGCAGGGACAGCTAGAACCGAAGCTTTCTTT
abundance: few; j_gene: TRBJ2-1; len: 16; d_gene: NA; v_gene: TRBV7-3; CDR3aa: CASSLLGGRGDSEQFF; CDR3nt: TGTGCCAGCAGCTTACTGGGGGGCAGGGGGGACTCTGAGCAGTTCTTC
abundance: few; j_gene: TRBJ1-6; len: 14; d_gene: NA; v_gene: TRBV30; CDR3aa: CAWTPVRIGSPLHF; CDR3nt: TGTGCCTGGACCCCGGTCCGGATAGGTTCACCCCTCCACTTT
abundance: few; j_gene: TRBJ2-3; len: 14; d_gene: NA; v_gene: TRBV5-1; CDR3aa: CASSLGGALLSEYF; CDR3nt: TGCGCCAGCAGCTTGGGAGGGGCGCTGCTATCTGAGTATTTT
abundance: NA; j_gene: TRBJ2-5; len: 18; d_gene: NA; v_gene: TRBV29-1; CDR3aa: CSVERVSGRRFGQETQYF; CDR3nt: TGCAGCGTTGAACGGGTGTCAGGGAGGCGTTTCGGCCAAGAGACCCAGTACTTC
abundance: NA; j_gene: TRBJ2-3; len: 14; d_gene: NA; v_gene: TRBV10-3; CDR3aa: CAISEPGITDTQYF; CDR3nt: TGTGCCATCAGTGAGCCCGGGATCACAGATACGCAGTATTTT
abundance: NA; j_gene: TRBJ1-2; len: 16; d_gene: NA; v_gene: TRBV18; CDR3aa: CASSPGGRPGDYGYTF; CDR3nt: TGTGCCAGCTCACCCGGGGGTCGACCGGGCGACTATGGCTACACCTTC
abundance: NA; j_gene: TRBJ1-1; len: 19; d_gene: TRBD1; v_gene: TRBV5-1; CDR3aa: CASSLAPGQGGRLNTEAFF; CDR3nt: TGCGCCAGCAGCTTGGCCCCGGGACAGGGGGGACGACTGAACACTGAAGCTTTCTTT
abundance: NA; j_gene: TRBJ2-3; len: 18; d_gene: TRBD2; v_gene: TRBV9; CDR3aa: CASSVEGVVTSGWDTQYF; CDR3nt: TGTGCCAGCAGCGTAGAAGGGGTGGTAACTAGCGGCTGGGATACGCAGTATTTT
abundance: few; j_gene: TRBJ2-1; len: 14; d_gene: NA; v_gene: TRBV5-1; CDR3aa: CASSLGPGANEQFF; CDR3nt: TGCGCCAGCAGCTTAGGTCCAGGGGCGAATGAGCAGTTCTTC
abundance: NA; j_gene: TRBJ2-5; len: 14; d_gene: NA; v_gene: TRBV12-3/TRBV12-4; CDR3aa: CASSPRGRQETQYF; CDR3nt: TGTGCCAGCAGCCCTCGGGGCAGACAAGAGACCCAGTACTTC
abundance: few; j_gene: TRBJ2-5; len: 12; d_gene: NA; v_gene: TRBV10-2; CDR3aa: CASRVDVSTQYF; CDR3nt: TGCGCCAGCAGGGTAGATGTGTCGACCCAGTACTTC
abundance: NA; j_gene: TRBJ2-1; len: 13; d_gene: NA; v_gene: TRBV19; CDR3aa: CATCGASYNEQFF; CDR3nt: TGTGCCACATGCGGGGCCTCCTACAATGAGCAGTTCTTC
abundance: many; j_gene: TRBJ2-5; len: 15; d_gene: TRBD2; v_gene: TRBV20-1; CDR3aa: CSASRPTSGGETQYF; CDR3nt: TGCAGTGCTAGTCGTCCTACTAGCGGTGGGGAGACCCAGTACTTC
abundance: NA; j_gene: TRBJ2-5; len: 16; d_gene: NA; v_gene: TRBV9; CDR3aa: CASSDGLANGRETQYF; CDR3nt: TGTGCCAGCAGCGATGGGCTAGCGAACGGCAGGGAGACCCAGTACTTC
abundance: NA; j_gene: TRBJ2-1; len: 12; d_gene: NA; v_gene: TRBV5-1; CDR3aa: CASSLEGRPPLF; CDR3nt: TGCGCCAGCAGCTTGGAGGGCAGGCCCCCGCTCTTC
abundance: few; j_gene: TRBJ1-2; len: 16; d_gene: NA; v_gene: TRBV4-3; CDR3aa: CASSQRPSTGGYGYTF; CDR3nt: TGCGCCAGCAGCCAACGCCCATCAACAGGAGGCTATGGCTACACCTTC
abundance: NA; j_gene: TRBJ1-4; len: 16; d_gene: NA; v_gene: TRBV7-2; CDR3aa: CASSLASGFRNEKLFF; CDR3nt: TGTGCCAGCAGCTTAGCGTCCGGGTTCAGGAATGAAAAACTGTTTTTT
abundance: few; j_gene: TRBJ1-1; len: 14; d_gene: TRBD1; v_gene: TRBV12-3/TRBV12-4; CDR3aa: CASRSGQLNTEAFF; CDR3nt: TGTGCCAGCAGATCGGGACAGTTGAACACTGAAGCTTTCTTT
abundance: NA; j_gene: TRBJ2-1; len: 13; d_gene: NA; v_gene: TRBV11-3; CDR3aa: CASSFGEYNEQFF; CDR3nt: TGTGCCAGCAGCTTTGGGGAGTACAATGAGCAGTTCTTC
abundance: NA; j_gene: TRBJ1-1; len: 12; d_gene: TRBD1; v_gene: TRBV5-5; CDR3aa: CASSSRQGGAFF; CDR3nt: TGTGCCAGCAGCTCTCGACAGGGTGGTGCTTTCTTT
abundance: few; j_gene: TRBJ2-7; len: 15; d_gene: TRBD2; v_gene: TRBV7-2; CDR3aa: CASRARTSAPYEQYF; CDR3nt: TGTGCCAGCAGAGCCCGGACTAGCGCGCCCTACGAGCAGTACTTC
abundance: once; j_gene: TRBJ1-5; len: 19; d_gene: NA; v_gene: TRBV6-4; CDR3aa: CASSDPPSIGTEPDQPQHF; CDR3nt: TGTGCCAGCAGTGACCCGCCATCGATAGGCACGGAACCTGACCAGCCCCAGCATTTT
abundance: few; j_gene: TRBJ1-3; len: 14; d_gene: NA; v_gene: TRBV7-2; CDR3aa: CASSHDSFLDTIYF; CDR3nt: TGTGCCAGTTCCCATGACTCGTTCCTCGACACCATATATTTT
abundance: NA; j_gene: TRBJ2-7; len: 15; d_gene: TRBD1; v_gene: TRBV7-9; CDR3aa: CASSLFVTGGNEQYF; CDR3nt: TGTGCCAGCAGCTTATTCGTGACAGGGGGCAACGAGCAGTACTTC
abundance: few; j_gene: TRBJ2-5; len: 14; d_gene: NA; v_gene: TRBV20-1; CDR3aa: CSASRGPGASAQYF; CDR3nt: TGCAGTGCTAGTCGGGGGCCGGGAGCCTCGGCCCAGTACTTC
abundance: NA; j_gene: TRBJ2-1; len: 13; d_gene: TRBD1; v_gene: TRBV7-9; CDR3aa: CASSFTGAGEQFF; CDR3nt: TGTGCCAGCAGCTTCACAGGGGCTGGTGAGCAGTTCTTC
abundance: NA; j_gene: TRBJ2-3; len: 10; d_gene: NA; v_gene: TRBV20-1; CDR3aa: CSAGKDTQYF; CDR3nt: TGCAGTGCTGGGAAGGATACGCAGTATTTT
abundance: NA; j_gene: TRBJ2-1; len: 15; d_gene: TRBD2; v_gene: TRBV18; CDR3aa: CVSSPTASGHNEQFF; CDR3nt: TGTGTCAGCTCACCGACTGCTAGCGGACACAATGAGCAGTTCTTC
abundance: once; j_gene: TRBJ1-4; len: 15; d_gene: NA; v_gene: TRBV5-6; CDR3aa: CASSFGKFDGEKLFF; CDR3nt: TGTGCCAGCAGCTTCGGGAAGTTCGACGGTGAAAAACTGTTTTTT